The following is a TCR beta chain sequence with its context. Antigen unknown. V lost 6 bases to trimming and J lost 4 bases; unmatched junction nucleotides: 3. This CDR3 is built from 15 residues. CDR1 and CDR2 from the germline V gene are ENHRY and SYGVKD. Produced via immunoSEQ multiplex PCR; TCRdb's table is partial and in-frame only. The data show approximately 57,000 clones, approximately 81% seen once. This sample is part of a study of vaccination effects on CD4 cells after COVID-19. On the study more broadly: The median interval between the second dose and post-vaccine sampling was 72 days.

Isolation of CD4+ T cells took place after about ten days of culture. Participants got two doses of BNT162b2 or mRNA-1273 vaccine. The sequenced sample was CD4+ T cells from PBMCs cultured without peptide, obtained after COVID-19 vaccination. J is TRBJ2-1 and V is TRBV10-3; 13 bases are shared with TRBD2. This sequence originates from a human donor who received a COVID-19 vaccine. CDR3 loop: CAISPGLAGYNEQFF. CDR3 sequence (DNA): TGTGCCATCAGCCCGGGACTAGCGGGGTACAATGAGCAGTTCTTC.